The 14 T cell receptor beta chains presented below share a single source sample, sequenced in a study of OX40 agonist ivuxolimab in advanced cancers. Clones were sequenced by immunoSEQ multiplex PCR, and TCRdb holds only the in-frame ones, with some missing. This table has fewer than 200,000 clones, around 94% appearing once. The specimen comprised CD4+ or CD8+ T cells sorted from blood, sampled in a trial of the OX40 agonist ivuxolimab. These receptors all come from an adult with an advanced solid tumor such as melanoma, head and neck, liver or kidney cancer.

This chain uses TRBV5-6 with TRBJ1-3, with D perhaps TRBD1 (5 bases). Germline CDR1 is SGHDT and CDR2 is YYEEEE. The germline V and J ends were trimmed by 3 bases and 0 bases, with 16 bases remaining between them. The CDR3 has 17 residues. As DNA, the CDR3 is TGTGCCAGCAGCTGGGGCCTCGAGGGAGGCTCTGGAAACACCATATATTTT. This codes for CASSWGLEGGSGNTIYF.

This clone was seen only once. V and J are TRBV18 and TRBJ1-2; tentative D call: TRBD1 (5 bases). Germline V gene data show CDR1 as KGHSH and CDR2 as LQKENI. V was clipped by 0 bases and J by 3 bases, with 14 bases between them. The length of the CDR3 is 16 residues. The CDR3 loop reads CASSPPIGTDHYGYTF. The DNA of the CDR3 is TGTGCCAGCTCACCACCGATCGGGACCGACCACTATGGCTACACCTTC.

The genes are TRBV5-1 and TRBJ2-5; 12 bases line up with TRBD2. The length of the CDR3 is 16 residues. With 5 bases clipped from V and 5 bases from J, the junction kept 10 bases outside the gene matches. Germline loops: CDR1 SGHRS, CDR2 YFSETQ. CDR3 in DNA: TGCGCCAGCAGGTCTTCCCTAGCGGGAGGGGGGGAGACCCAGTACTTC. Its translation is CASRSSLAGGGETQYF.

The chain couples TRBV18 to TRBJ2-7; D is uncertain. CDR3 length: 14 amino acids. Germline V CDR1 and CDR2: KGHSH, LQKENI. V was cut by 6 bases and J by 3 bases, with 15 bases left in between. CDR3 sequence reads: CASSLAAVSYEQYF. CDR3 nucleotides: TGTGCCAGCTCCCTGGCGGCAGTTAGCTACGAGCAGTACTTC.

This clone was observed a single time. This chain joins TRBV10-2 and TRBJ1-1, with TRBD1 as a possible D gene (5 bases). This CDR3 spans 14 amino acids. V dropped 6 bases and J dropped 1 base, with 12 bases sitting between them. Per the germline V gene, CDR1 is WSHSY and CDR2 is SAAADI. CDR3 nucleotides: TGCGCCAGCAGCATGGGACCGAGGAACACTGAAGCTTTCTTT. This gives the protein CASSMGPRNTEAFF.

Written as DNA, the CDR3 is TGTGCCAGCAGACCCATAGCGGGAGGCCTCTACGAGCAGTACTTC. This gives the protein CASRPIAGGLYEQYF. This chain joins TRBV7-9 and TRBJ2-7; 10 bases line up with TRBD2. The CDR3 is made up of 15 amino acids. V shed 6 bases and J 3 bases; nucleotides not matched to a gene: 8. Per germline, CDR1 SEHNR and CDR2 FQNEAQ (reference sequence).

The gene calls are TRBV6-5 and TRBJ2-3; the D call may be TRBD1 or TRBD2 (5 bases each). V lost 0 bases to trimming and J lost 2 bases, with 9 bases between them. CDR3 length equals 15 residues. Germline V gene data show CDR1 as MNHEY and CDR2 as SVGAGI. The CDR3 DNA follows: TGTGCCAGCAGTTACTCTGGGGGACCCACAGATACGCAGTATTTT. Amino acid sequence: CASSYSGGPTDTQYF.

This clone has only one observation. The chain recombines TRBV7-2 with TRBJ2-1; 7 bases line up with TRBD1. CDR1 is SGHTA and CDR2 is FQGNSA in the germline V gene. V lost 1 base and J lost 3; bases outside the gene matches: 6. There are 16 residues in the CDR3. CDR3 coding DNA: TGTGCCAGCAGCTTAGGCAGGGGGAGAAGCTACAATGAGCAGTTCTTC. Residues: CASSLGRGRSYNEQFF.

The rearrangement joins TRBV13 to TRBJ2-5, with 7 positions matching TRBD2. With 5 bases clipped from V and 6 bases from J, the junction kept 9 bases outside the gene matches. The CDR3 covers 14 residues. Germline CDR1 PRHDT, CDR2 FYEKMQ (reference sequence). CDR3 sequence reads: CASSPGRGKKTQYF. Here the CDR3 DNA reads TGTGCCAGCAGCCCGGGGAGGGGAAAAAAGACCCAGTACTTC.

For this clone: The junction shows a germline mismatch at one end, possibly a read error. The V call is TRBV4-1, the J call TRBJ1-4, with D unresolved. Germline values: CDR1 MGHRA, CDR2 YSYEKL. The CDR3 is 13 amino acids. As DNA, the CDR3 is TGCGCCAGCAGCCAAGATAGGGTCCCCCGCTGGGTTTTT. Protein: CASSQDRVPRWVF.

V is TRBV11-2 and J is TRBJ2-7; 10 positions agree with TRBD1. This CDR3 region has 17 residues. Trimming cost V 5 bases and J 0 bases; bases outside gene matches: 10. Germline CDR1 SGHAT, CDR2 FQNNGV. CDR3 protein: CASSRSLGQGDSYEQYF. The CDR3, as DNA: TGTGCCAGCAGCCGGTCACTAGGACAGGGGGACTCCTACGAGCAGTACTTC.

The gene calls are TRBV6-6 and TRBJ1-2, with 10 bases that match TRBD1. Germline CDR1 reads MNHNY; CDR2 reads SVGAGI (reference sequence). This CDR3 contains 15 residues. J was trimmed by 1 base and V by 2 bases; bases with no gene match: 1. CDR3 coding DNA: TGTGCCAGCAGTTACGACAGGGGGCATAACTATGGCTACACCTTC. Encoded protein: CASSYDRGHNYGYTF.

This chain links TRBV6-6 with TRBJ2-2; 11 bases map to TRBD1. The ends lost 6 bases at V and 2 bases at J; junction bases unmatched: 5. Germline V gene data show CDR1 as MNHNY and CDR2 as SVGAGI (reference sequence). The length of the CDR3 is 16 residues. DNA for the CDR3: TGTGCCAGCAGAAAAGGGACAGGGGGTAACACCGGGGAGCTGTTTTTT. Its protein is CASRKGTGGNTGELFF.

The J gene is TRBJ1-5, the V gene TRBV19; 7 bases fit TRBD1. Losses at the gene ends were 5 bases for V and 0 bases for J; bases not matched to a gene: 7. This CDR3 region has 16 residues. Germline-derived CDR1 and CDR2 are LNHDA and SQIVND (reference sequence). In nucleotides, the CDR3 is TGTGCCAGTAGTCCCCAGGGGGTTCTTAGCAATCAGCCCCAGCATTTT. Protein: CASSPQGVLSNQPQHF.